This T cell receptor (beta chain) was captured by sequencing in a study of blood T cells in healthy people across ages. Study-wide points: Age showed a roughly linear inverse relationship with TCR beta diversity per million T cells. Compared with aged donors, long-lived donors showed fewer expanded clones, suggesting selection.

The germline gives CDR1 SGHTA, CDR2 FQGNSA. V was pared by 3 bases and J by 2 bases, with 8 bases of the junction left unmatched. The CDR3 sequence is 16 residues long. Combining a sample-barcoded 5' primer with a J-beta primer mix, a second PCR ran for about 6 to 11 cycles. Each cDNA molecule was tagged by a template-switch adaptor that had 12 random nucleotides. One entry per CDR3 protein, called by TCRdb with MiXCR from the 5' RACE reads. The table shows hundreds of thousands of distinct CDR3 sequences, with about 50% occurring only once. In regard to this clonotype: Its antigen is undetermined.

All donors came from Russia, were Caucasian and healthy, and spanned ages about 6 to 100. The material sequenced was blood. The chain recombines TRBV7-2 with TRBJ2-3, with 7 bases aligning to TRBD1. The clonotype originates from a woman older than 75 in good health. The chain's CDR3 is CASSFPGQSFTDTQYF. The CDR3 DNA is TGTGCCAGCAGCTTCCCGGGACAGTCCTTCACAGATACGCAGTATTTT.